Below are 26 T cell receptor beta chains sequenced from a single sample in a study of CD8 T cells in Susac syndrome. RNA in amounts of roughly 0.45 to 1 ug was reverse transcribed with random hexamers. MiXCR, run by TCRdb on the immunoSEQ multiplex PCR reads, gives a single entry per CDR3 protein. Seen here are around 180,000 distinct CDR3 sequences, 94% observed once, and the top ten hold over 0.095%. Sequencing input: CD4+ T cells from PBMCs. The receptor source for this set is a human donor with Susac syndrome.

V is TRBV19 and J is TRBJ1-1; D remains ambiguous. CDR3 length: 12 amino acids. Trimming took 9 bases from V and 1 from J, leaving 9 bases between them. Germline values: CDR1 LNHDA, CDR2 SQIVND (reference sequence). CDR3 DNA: TGTGCCAGCAATACAGAGAACACTGAAGCTTTCTTT. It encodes CASNTENTEAFF.

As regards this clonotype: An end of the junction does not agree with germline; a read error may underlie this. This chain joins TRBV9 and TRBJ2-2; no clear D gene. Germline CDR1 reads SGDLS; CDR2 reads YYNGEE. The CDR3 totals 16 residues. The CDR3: CASSVSVQSKTGELFF. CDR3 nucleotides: TGTGCCAGCAGCGTATCGGTGCAGTCGAAGACCGGGGAGCTGTTTTTT.

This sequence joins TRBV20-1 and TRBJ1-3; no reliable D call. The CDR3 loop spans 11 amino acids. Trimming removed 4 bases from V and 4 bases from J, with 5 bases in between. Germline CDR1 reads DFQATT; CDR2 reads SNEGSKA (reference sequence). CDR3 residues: CSAIGGNTIYF. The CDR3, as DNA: TGCAGTGCTATAGGGGGAAACACCATATATTTT.

The CDR3 sequence: CASSLGTGGIPNYGYTF. Written as DNA, the CDR3 is TGTGCCAGCAGCCTCGGGACAGGGGGGATCCCTAACTATGGCTACACCTTC. The V gene is TRBV7-9, the J gene TRBJ1-2; 11 positions agree with TRBD1. Losses at the gene ends were 5 bases for V and 0 bases for J; bases not matched to a gene: 8. This CDR3 has 17 amino acids. Germline loops: CDR1 SEHNR, CDR2 FQNEAQ (reference sequence).

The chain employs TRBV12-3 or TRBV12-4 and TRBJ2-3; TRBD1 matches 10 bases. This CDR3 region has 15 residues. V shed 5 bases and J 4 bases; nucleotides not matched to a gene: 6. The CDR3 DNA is TGTGCCAGCAGTCCCGGGACAGGGGAAGCAGATACGCAGTATTTT. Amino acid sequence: CASSPGTGEADTQYF.

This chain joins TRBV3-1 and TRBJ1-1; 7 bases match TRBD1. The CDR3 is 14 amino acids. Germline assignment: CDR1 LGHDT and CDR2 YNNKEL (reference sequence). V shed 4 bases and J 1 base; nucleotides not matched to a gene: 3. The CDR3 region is CASSPRDRNTEAFF. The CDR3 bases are TGTGCCAGCAGCCCTCGGGACAGGAACACTGAAGCTTTCTTT.

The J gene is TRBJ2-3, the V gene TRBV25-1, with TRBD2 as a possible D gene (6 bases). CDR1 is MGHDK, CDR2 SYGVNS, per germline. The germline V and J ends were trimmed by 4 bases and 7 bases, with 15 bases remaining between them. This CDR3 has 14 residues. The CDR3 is CASSGSRDSNTQYF. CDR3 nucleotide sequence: TGTGCCAGCAGTGGATCCCGGGACTCAAATACGCAGTATTTT.

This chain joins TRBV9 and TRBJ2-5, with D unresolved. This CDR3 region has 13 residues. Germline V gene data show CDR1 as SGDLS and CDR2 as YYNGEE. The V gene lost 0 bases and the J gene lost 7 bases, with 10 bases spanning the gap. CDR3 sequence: CASSVEASGTQYF. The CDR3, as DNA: TGTGCCAGCAGCGTAGAAGCCAGTGGGACCCAGTACTTC.

The CDR3 nucleotides are TGTGCCAGCAGCGTAGGAACAGGAAGAGACGGGGAGCTGTTTTTT. Protein sequence: CASSVGTGRDGELFF. The chain uses TRBV9 and TRBJ2-2, with D maybe TRBD1 (5 bases). This CDR3 comprises 15 residues. V lost 0 bases, J lost 7 bases, and 13 bases lay in between. The germline gives CDR1 SGDLS, CDR2 YYNGEE.

CDR3 sequence: CASRRGETQYF. Here the CDR3 DNA reads TGTGCCAGCAGGCGTGGGGAGACCCAGTACTTC. V and J are TRBV12-3 or TRBV12-4 and TRBJ2-5; no firm D call. The germline V and J ends were trimmed by 6 bases and 5 bases, with 7 bases remaining between them. The CDR3 runs to 11 residues.

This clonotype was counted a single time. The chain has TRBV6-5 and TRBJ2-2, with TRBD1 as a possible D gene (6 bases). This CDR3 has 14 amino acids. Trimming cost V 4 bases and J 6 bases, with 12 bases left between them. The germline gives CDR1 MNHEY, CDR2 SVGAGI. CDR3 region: CASSLGGAAGELFF. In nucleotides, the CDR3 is TGTGCCAGCAGTTTAGGGGGAGCGGCCGGGGAGCTGTTTTTT.

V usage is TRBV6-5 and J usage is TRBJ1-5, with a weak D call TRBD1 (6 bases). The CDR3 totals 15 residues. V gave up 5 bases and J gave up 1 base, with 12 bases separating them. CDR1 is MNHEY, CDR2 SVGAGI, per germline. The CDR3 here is CASSQGLSSNQPQHF. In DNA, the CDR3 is TGTGCCAGCAGTCAGGGGCTGTCCAGCAATCAGCCCCAGCATTTT.

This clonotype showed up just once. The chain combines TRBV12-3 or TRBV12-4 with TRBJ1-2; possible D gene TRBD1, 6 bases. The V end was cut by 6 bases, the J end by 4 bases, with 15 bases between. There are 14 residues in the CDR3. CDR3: CASRPRGAVYGYTF. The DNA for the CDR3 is TGTGCCAGCAGGCCTCGGGGGGCGGTCTATGGCTACACCTTC.

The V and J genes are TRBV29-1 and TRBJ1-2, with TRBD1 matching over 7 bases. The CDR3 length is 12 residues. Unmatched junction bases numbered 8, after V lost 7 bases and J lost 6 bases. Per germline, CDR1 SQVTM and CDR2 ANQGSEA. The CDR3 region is CSAAGQDDGYTF. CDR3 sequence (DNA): TGCAGCGCTGCTGGACAGGACGATGGCTACACCTTC.

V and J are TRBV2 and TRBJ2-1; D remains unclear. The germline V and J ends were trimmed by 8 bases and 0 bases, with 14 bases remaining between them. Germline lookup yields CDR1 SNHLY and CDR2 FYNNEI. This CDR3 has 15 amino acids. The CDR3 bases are TGTGCCAGCCTCTTTCGCCCGAGCTCCTACAATGAGCAGTTCTTC. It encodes CASLFRPSSYNEQFF.

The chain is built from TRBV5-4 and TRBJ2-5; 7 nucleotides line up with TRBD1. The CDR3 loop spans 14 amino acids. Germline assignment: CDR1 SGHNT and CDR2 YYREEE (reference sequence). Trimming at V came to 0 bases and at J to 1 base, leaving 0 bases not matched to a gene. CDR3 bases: TGTGCCAGCAGCTTGGGGGACAGCCAAGAGACCCAGTACTTC. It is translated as CASSLGDSQETQYF.

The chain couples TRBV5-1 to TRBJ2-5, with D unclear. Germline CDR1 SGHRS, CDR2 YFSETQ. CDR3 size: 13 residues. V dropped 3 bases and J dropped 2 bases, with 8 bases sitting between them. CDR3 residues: CASSWQGQETQYF. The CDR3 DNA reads TGCGCCAGCAGCTGGCAAGGACAAGAGACCCAGTACTTC.

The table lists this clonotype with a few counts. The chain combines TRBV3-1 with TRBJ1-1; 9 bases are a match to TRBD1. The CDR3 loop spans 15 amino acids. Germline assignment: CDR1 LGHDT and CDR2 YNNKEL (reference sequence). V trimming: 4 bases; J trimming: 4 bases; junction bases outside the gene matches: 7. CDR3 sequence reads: CASSPSRTGATEAFF. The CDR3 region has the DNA TGTGCCAGCAGCCCAAGTAGGACAGGGGCCACTGAAGCTTTCTTT.

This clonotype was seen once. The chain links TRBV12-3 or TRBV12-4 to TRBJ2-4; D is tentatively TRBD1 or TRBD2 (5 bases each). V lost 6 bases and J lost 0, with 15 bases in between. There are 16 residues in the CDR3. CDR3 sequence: CASRRGTSLAKNIQYF. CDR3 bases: TGTGCCAGCAGACGAGGGACCTCCCTAGCCAAAAACATTCAGTACTTC.

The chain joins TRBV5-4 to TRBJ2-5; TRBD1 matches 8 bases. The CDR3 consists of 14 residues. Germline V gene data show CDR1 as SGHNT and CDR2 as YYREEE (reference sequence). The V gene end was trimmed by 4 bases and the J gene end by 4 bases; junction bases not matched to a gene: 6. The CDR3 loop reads CASSGADRAETQYF. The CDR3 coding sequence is TGTGCCAGCAGCGGAGCGGACAGGGCAGAGACCCAGTACTTC.

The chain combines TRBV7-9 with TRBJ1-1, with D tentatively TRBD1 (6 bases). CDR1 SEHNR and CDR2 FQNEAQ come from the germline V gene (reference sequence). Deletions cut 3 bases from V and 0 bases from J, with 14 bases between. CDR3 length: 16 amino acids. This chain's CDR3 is CASSFGRTDMNTEAFF. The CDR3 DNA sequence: TGTGCCAGCAGCTTTGGAAGGACAGATATGAACACTGAAGCTTTCTTT.

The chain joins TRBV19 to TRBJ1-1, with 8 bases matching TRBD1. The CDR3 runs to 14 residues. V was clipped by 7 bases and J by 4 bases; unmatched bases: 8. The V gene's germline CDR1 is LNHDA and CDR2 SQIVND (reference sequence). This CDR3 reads CASTSTGAGTEAFF. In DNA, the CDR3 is TGTGCCAGTACCTCGACAGGGGCGGGCACTGAAGCTTTCTTT.

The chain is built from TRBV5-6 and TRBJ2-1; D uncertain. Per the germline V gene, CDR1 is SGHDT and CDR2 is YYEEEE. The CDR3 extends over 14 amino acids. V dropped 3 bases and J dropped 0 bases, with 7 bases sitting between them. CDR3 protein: CASSSVGSYNEQFF. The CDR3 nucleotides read TGTGCCAGCAGCTCCGTAGGCTCCTACAATGAGCAGTTCTTC.

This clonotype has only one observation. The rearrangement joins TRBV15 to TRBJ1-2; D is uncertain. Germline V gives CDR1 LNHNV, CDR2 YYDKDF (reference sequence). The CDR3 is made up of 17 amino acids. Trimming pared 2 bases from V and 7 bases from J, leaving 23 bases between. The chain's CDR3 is CATSRPPIGGGYGGYTF. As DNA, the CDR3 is TGTGCCACCAGCAGACCCCCCATTGGAGGTGGATATGGTGGCTACACCTTC.

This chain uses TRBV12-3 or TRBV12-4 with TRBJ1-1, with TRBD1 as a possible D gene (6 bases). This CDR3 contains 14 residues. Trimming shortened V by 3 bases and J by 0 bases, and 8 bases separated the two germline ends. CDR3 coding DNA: TGTGCCAGCAGTTTCACAGGGATGAACACTGAAGCTTTCTTT. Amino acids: CASSFTGMNTEAFF.

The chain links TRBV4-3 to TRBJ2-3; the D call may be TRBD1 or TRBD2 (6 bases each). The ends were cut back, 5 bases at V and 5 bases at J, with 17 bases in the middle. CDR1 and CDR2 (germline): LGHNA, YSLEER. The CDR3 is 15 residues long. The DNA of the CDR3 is TGCGCCAGCAGCGGTCGGGGGCTGGGTGGAGATACGCAGTATTTT. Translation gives CASSGRGLGGDTQYF.